The present T cell receptor (beta chain) was sequenced within a study of sequential checkpoint blockade in melanoma (dated by TCRdb to between 2018 and 2020). Background for the entire study: Patients were randomized 1:1 to first-line nivolumab followed by ipilimumab (arm A) or ipilimumab followed by nivolumab (arm B). Both trial sequences were followed by maintenance nivolumab. TCRbeta immunosequencing was performed on DNA from 91 pretreatment melanoma tumor samples. Matched tumor biopsies were taken from over 20 patients before treatment and at week 13, after single-agent nivolumab (arm A) or ipilimumab (arm B). Roughly 80% of the matched pre- and post-treatment tumor biopsy pairs came from the same lesion. Study-wide conclusions, independent of this receptor: Larger, independent patient cohorts are needed to validate the response-prediction model that combines TCR metrics and mutation burden. In the nivolumab-first arm (arm A), an association was found between pretreatment tumor TIL clonality and response (P = .04). Patients whose tumor T-cell fraction and clonality increased by week 13 were about 30 times more likely to achieve clinical benefit. Within-arm analyses of tumor T-cell fraction were limited by small sample sizes and reduced statistical power. Tumor T-cell fraction and clonality were found to correlate with PD-L1 staining and CD8+ T-cell counts but not with mutational load.

TCRbeta CDR3 regions were immunosequenced from genomic DNA with the immunoSEQ Assay. Before high-throughput sequencing, genomic DNA was amplified using bias-controlled multiplex PCR. Per the original workflow: To quantify the absolute abundance of each unique TCRbeta CDR3 region, the sequences were collapsed and filtered. Clonality was defined as 1 minus Pielou's evenness and was calculated using productive rearrangements only. Tumor T-cell fraction was computed by normalizing TCRbeta template counts to usable DNA, estimated from several housekeeping genes. A previously published method was used to identify clones with significantly greater frequencies in on-treatment samples than in baseline samples. TCRdb retrieved this table from immuneACCESS and kept in-frame rearrangements only. Not all clones are present; in checked studies, unresolved V genes account for under half, and no reason is known for the remainder. The DNA gave D and trimming, while V, J and clone size come from that table. The sample yields about 12,000 clones; 20% to 30% were counted once. The ten top clones hold roughly 19% of the sample.

The treatment or condition label corresponds to: randomized to nivolumab then ipilimumab (arm A) or the reverse (arm B). None of the trial patients had been given prior DNA-damaging chemotherapy. The samples were obtained from melanoma patients enrolled in CheckMate 064, an open-label, randomized phase II trial testing sequential checkpoint blockade. Genomic DNA from formalin-fixed paraffin-embedded (FFPE) tissue samples was used for tumor TCR sequencing. This clone has only a few counts. The specificity of this receptor is unknown. The record has no base qualities; no much larger clone is one base away. Sequencing used tumor tissue (inferred from file names), obtained from a patient given nivolumab and ipilimumab in sequence. The sequence was collected from a human donor with melanoma.

The CDR3 here reads CASSRNRGRTHNEQFF. The DNA is as follows: TGTGCCAGCAGCAGGAACAGGGGGCGCACCCATAATGAGCAGTTCTTC. The V and J segments used are TRBV2 and TRBJ2-1, with 9 junctional bases fitting TRBD1. The CDR1 and CDR2 encoded by the germline V gene are SNHLY and FYNNEI. Relative to germline, V is missing 6 bases and J is missing 7 bases, with 13 bases of the junction outside any gene match. The CDR3 runs 16 amino acids, cysteine and phenylalanine included. Of all the DNA, just the CDR3 is kept, 48 bases in frame from base 1.